This T cell receptor beta chain was profiled in a study of CD8 T cells in ankylosing spondylitis. Comments on this clonotype: The antigen is not known.

Via MiXCR, TCRdb re-called the 5' RACE reads, giving one row per CDR3 protein. The data show fewer than 750,000 distinct CDR3 sequences, with 15% to 20% seen just once and 15% to 20% held by the top ten. Per the germline V gene, CDR1 is MGHRA and CDR2 is YSYEKL. This CDR3 comprises 15 residues. V dropped 3 bases and J dropped 0 bases, with 11 bases sitting between them. Study-level results: What appeared characteristic of ankylosing spondylitis blood was a TCR beta motif of several highly homologous variants.

This TCR derives from a male donor with ankylosing spondylitis. The specimen sequenced was blood, either unsorted or a sorted T cell fraction (not recorded which). The V call is TRBV4-1, the J call TRBJ1-1; D is unclear. This chain's CDR3 is CASSHSTDLNTEAFF. The CDR3 DNA reads TGCGCCAGCAGCCATTCCACGGATCTGAACACTGAAGCTTTCTTT.